A selection of T cell receptor beta chains follows, all from one sample in a study of high-grade serous ovarian cancer treatment subgroups. Measured with immunoSEQ multiplex PCR; TCRdb has only the in-frame clones, and not every one. Of roughly 15,000 clones detected, less than 90% appear once; the ten largest clones hold 5% to 8%. The sample consisted of tumor tissue. These receptors were obtained from a human donor with high-grade serous ovarian cancer. Both conserved end residues are part of each CDR3. D genes are given only for firm matches.

NA	TRBV11-2	TRBJ2-7	TGTGCCAGCAGCTACGTCTCGGGCTCCTACGAGCAGTACTTC	CASSYVSGSYEQYF
TRBD1	TRBV7-6	TRBJ2-7	TGTGCCAGCGGACAGGGGGCTTACGAGCAGTACTTC	CASGQGAYEQYF
NA	TRBV5-1	TRBJ1-1	TGCGCCAGCAGCTTGCTGGGTGCGCAGAACACTGAAGCTTTCTTT	CASSLLGAQNTEAFF
TRBD2	TRBV7-2	TRBJ2-3	TGTGCCAGCAGCCTGAGACTAGCGGGGGGGCCAAGGGATACGCAGTATTTT	CASSLRLAGGPRDTQYF
TRBD1	TRBV29-1	TRBJ2-7	TGCAGCGTTGAGGGAGGAATGGGACAGGCAGCCTACGAGCAGTACTTC	CSVEGGMGQAAYEQYF
TRBD2	TRBV11-2	TRBJ2-4	TGTGCCAGCAGCCCCGGGGGGGGGCGTGGGTACTTC	CASSPGGGRGYF
NA	TRBV30	TRBJ1-5	TGTGCCTGGAGTGTAGACAGCCATCAGCCCCAGCATTTT	CAWSVDSHQPQHF
TRBD2	TRBV5-1	TRBJ2-3	TGCGCCAGCAGAGAGAGGGCGGGGGGTGTGGATACGCAGTATTTT	CASRERAGGVDTQYF
NA	TRBV5-1	TRBJ2-1	TGCGCCAGCAGCTTGGGGGGGGCCCTTTACAATGAGCAGTTCTTC	CASSLGGALYNEQFF
NA	TRBV6-5	TRBJ2-4	TGTGCCAGCAGTTACTCGATAGGCTCCCCGATTCAGTACTTC	CASSYSIGSPIQYF
TRBD1	TRBV30	TRBJ1-2	TGTGCCTGGAGAGACAGGGGGATCTATGGCTACACCTTC	CAWRDRGIYGYTF